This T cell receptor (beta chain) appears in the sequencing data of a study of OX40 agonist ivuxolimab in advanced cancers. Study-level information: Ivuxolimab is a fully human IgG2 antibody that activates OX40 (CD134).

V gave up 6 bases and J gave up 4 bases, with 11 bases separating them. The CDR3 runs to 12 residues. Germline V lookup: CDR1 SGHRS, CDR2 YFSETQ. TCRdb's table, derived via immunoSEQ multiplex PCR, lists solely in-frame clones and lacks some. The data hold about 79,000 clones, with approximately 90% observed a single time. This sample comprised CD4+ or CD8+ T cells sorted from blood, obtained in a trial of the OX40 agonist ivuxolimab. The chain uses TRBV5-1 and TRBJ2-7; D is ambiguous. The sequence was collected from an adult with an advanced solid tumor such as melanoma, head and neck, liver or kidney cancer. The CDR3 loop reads CASKDAGYEQYF. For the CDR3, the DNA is TGCGCCAGCAAGGACGCTGGGTACGAGCAGTACTTC.